The clone carrying this T cell receptor (beta chain) came up once. Its cognate antigen is unknown. This entry belongs to a study of T cell responses to AZD1222 COVID-19 vaccine. Clones were read by immunoSEQ multiplex PCR, and TCRdb kept only the in-frame ones, dropping some. The sample comprises 140,000 to 150,000 clones, 75% to 95% of which are singletons, and 2.8% rests with the top ten. The V gene lost 8 bases and the J gene lost 8 bases, with 18 bases spanning the gap. This CDR3 spans 14 amino acids. The germline V gene has CDR1 SNHLY and CDR2 FYNNEI. Findings of the study overall: An increase in Spike-specific TCR breadth and depth was observed after two AZD1222 doses. Samples come after the peak T cell response, not at day 14. Regions left unmutated in variants are reportedly the target of nearly half of spike-specific TCRs.

This TCR came from an adult in good health. The chain is built from TRBV2 and TRBJ1-4; TRBD1 might be the D (6 bases). Specimen: peripheral blood, collected on day 0 of MenACWY control vaccination. For the CDR3, the DNA is TGTGCCAGCCACCAATCCTGGGGGCGGGAAAAACTGTTTTTT. Protein sequence: CASHQSWGREKLFF.